This T cell receptor (beta chain) stems from a study of monozygotic twins with inflammatory bowel disease. Regarding the study as a whole: A distinction between different T cell subtypes was not possible.

Looked up from germline, CDR1 is SGHRS and CDR2 is YFSETQ. The CDR3 sequence is 13 residues long. Points on this clonotype: Its antigen is undetermined.

TCRdb reprocessed the 5' RACE reads and reports one entry per CDR3 protein, with no DNA. This sample's clone table lists roughly 160,000 distinct CDR3 sequences. V usage is TRBV5-1 and J usage is TRBJ2-5. The sequence was collected from a human donor with ulcerative colitis or Crohn's disease, or a healthy co-twin of an affected twin (not recorded which). Input material: blood. CDR3 amino acids: CASSEGVQETQYF.